The rows below give T cell receptor beta chains drawn from one sample of a study of T-cell reconstitution after alpha-beta-depleted transplantation in children. TCRdb independently ran MiXCR on the PCR reads; one entry per CDR3 protein. The sample records a few hundred thousand distinct CDR3 sequences, just over 7.5% being singletons. Sample: peripheral blood, taken 360 days after TCRalphabeta/CD19-depleted stem cell transplant. These receptors all come from a female patient aged 2-9 years who had a stem cell transplant for Fanconi anemia, so the T cells may come from the graft donor. Both conserved end residues are part of each CDR3. The D gene is left open where the match is weak. Clone size is given for some rows only: seen once, a few or many times, or a class if the clone is expanded.

many	TRBD1	TRBV18	TRBJ1-1	CASSPPRDRGEAFF	TGTGCCAGCTCACCACCGAGGGACAGGGGCGAAGCTTTCTTT
many	.	TRBV6-6	TRBJ1-1	CASTRGTVSAFF	TGTGCCAGCACCCGGGGAACCGTCAGCGCTTTCTTT
many	.	TRBV27	TRBJ2-3	CASSFFGGITDTQYF	TGTGCCAGCAGTTTCTTTGGGGGGATCACAGATACGCAGTATTTT
few	.	TRBV6-2/TRBV6-3	TRBJ2-1	CASSYGGAAFWRSYNEQFF	TGTGCCAGCAGTTACGGGGGGGCCGCGTTTTGGAGGTCCTACAATGAGCAGTTCTTC
many	.	TRBV7-2	TRBJ2-3	CASSSSPQFTQYF	TGTGCCAGCAGCTCCTCTCCGCAGTTTACGCAGTATTTT
.	.	TRBV11-2	TRBJ2-7	CASSAVGGSPYEQYF	TGTGCCAGCAGCGCTGTGGGGGGCAGCCCCTACGAGCAGTACTTC
many	.	TRBV7-6	TRBJ1-5	CASSLLGQPQHF	TGTGCCAGCAGCCTCCTGGGTCAGCCCCAGCATTTT
many	.	TRBV29-1	TRBJ1-1	CSVEDTGRTEAFF	TGCAGCGTTGAAGATACAGGCAGGACTGAAGCTTTCTTT
.	TRBD1	TRBV28	TRBJ2-7	CASSLFGTGPPSDEQYF	TGTGCCAGCAGTTTATTCGGGACAGGCCCGCCCTCGGATGAGCAGTACTTC
.	TRBD2	TRBV30	TRBJ2-3	CAWTILAGGPYTQYF	TGTGCCTGGACCATACTAGCGGGGGGGCCATATACGCAGTATTTT
many	.	TRBV5-1	TRBJ2-1	CASSLALPGPYNEQFF	TGCGCCAGCAGCTTGGCCTTACCGGGGCCCTACAATGAGCAGTTCTTC
few	.	TRBV7-8	TRBJ1-6	CASMKQGSGGSYNSPLHF	TGTGCCAGCATGAAACAGGGTTCGGGAGGCTCCTATAATTCACCCCTCCACTTT
.	TRBD1	TRBV20-1	TRBJ1-6	CSATRTGNSPLHF	TGCAGTGCTACTCGGACAGGAAATTCACCCCTCCACTTT
many	.	TRBV7-9	TRBJ2-5	CASSLGGPQYF	TGTGCCAGCAGCTTAGGCGGCCCCCAGTACTTC
many	TRBD2	TRBV5-1	TRBJ2-3	CASSSQAGGGTDTQYF	TGCGCCAGCAGCTCCCAAGCGGGAGGGGGCACAGATACGCAGTATTTT
few	TRBD1	TRBV5-1	TRBJ2-7	CASSTGQGAREQYF	TGCGCCAGCAGCACGGGACAGGGGGCGCGGGAGCAGTACTTC
many	.	TRBV3-1	TRBJ2-7	CASSLRGREWEQYF	TGTGCCAGCAGCCTCCGGGGACGGGAATGGGAGCAGTACTTC
.	.	TRBV7-9	TRBJ2-7	CASSLQSTSRPYEQYF	TGTGCCAGCAGCTTACAATCCACCTCAAGACCCTACGAGCAGTACTTC
many	.	TRBV5-6	TRBJ2-3	CASSLLQGTDTQYF	TGTGCCAGCAGCTTGCTACAGGGCACAGATACGCAGTATTTT
few	TRBD1	TRBV6-5	TRBJ1-4	CASSYIRTEAGGKLFF	TGTGCCAGCAGTTACATCCGGACAGAAGCAGGGGGAAAACTGTTTTTT
.	.	TRBV6-5	TRBJ2-1	CASSYSPLSGEQFF	TGTGCCAGCAGTTATTCCCCCCTTTCGGGTGAGCAGTTCTTC
few	TRBD2	TRBV7-9	TRBJ2-3	CASSRRLAGVITDTQYF	TGTGCCAGCAGCCGAAGATTAGCGGGGGTGATCACAGATACGCAGTATTTT
many	TRBD2	TRBV11-2	TRBJ2-7	CASSFTSGGAGYF	TGTGCCAGCAGCTTCACTAGCGGGGGCGCGGGATACTTC
.	TRBD2	TRBV7-3	TRBJ2-2	CASSFSGGADTGELFF	TGTGCCAGCAGCTTTAGCGGGGGGGCCGACACCGGGGAGCTGTTTTTT
many	.	TRBV20-1	TRBJ2-7	CSARDRGGGLYEQYF	TGCAGTGCTAGAGATAGAGGAGGGGGCTTATACGAGCAGTACTTC
few	TRBD1	TRBV20-1	TRBJ2-3	CSATPGQGSDTQYF	TGCAGTGCTACCCCGGGACAGGGGTCAGATACGCAGTATTTT
many	.	TRBV29-1	TRBJ2-1	CSVPRGASLNEQFF	TGCAGCGTCCCAAGGGGGGCTAGCCTCAATGAGCAGTTCTTC
many	.	TRBV5-5	TRBJ1-1	CASSRGPGSAEAFF	TGTGCCAGCAGCAGGGGACCTGGCTCGGCTGAAGCTTTCTTT
many	TRBD2	TRBV7-9	TRBJ2-1	CASSQTSGIYNEQFF	TGTGCCAGCAGCCAGACTAGCGGGATCTACAATGAGCAGTTCTTC
many	TRBD2	TRBV3-1	TRBJ2-5	CASSQREGRETQYF	TGTGCCAGCAGCCAACGGGAGGGGCGGGAGACCCAGTACTTC
many	TRBD1	TRBV20-1	TRBJ1-2	CSARDRRGRVYGYTF	TGCAGTGCTAGAGATAGGAGGGGGCGCGTCTATGGCTACACCTTC
.	.	TRBV20-1	TRBJ1-1	CSAPWGKNTEAFF	TGCAGTGCCCCCTGGGGTAAGAACACTGAAGCTTTCTTT
.	TRBD2	TRBV11-2	TRBJ2-2	CASSWGGTTGGELFF	TGTGCCAGCAGCTGGGGGGGGACTACGGGCGGGGAGCTGTTTTTT
many	TRBD1	TRBV25-1	TRBJ2-7	CASSDAPGTGVSEQYF	TGTGCCAGCAGTGATGCCCCCGGGACAGGGGTTAGTGAGCAGTACTTC
few	.	TRBV6-6	TRBJ1-3	CASSYGLSGPIYF	TGTGCCAGCAGTTACGGTCTGTCAGGGCCCATATATTTT
many	TRBD2	TRBV28	TRBJ2-1	CASSFVTGGPSEQFF	TGTGCCAGCAGTTTTGTAACGGGAGGGCCGAGTGAGCAGTTCTTC
many	TRBD2	TRBV12-3/TRBV12-4	TRBJ2-3	CASGLAGGPNTQYF	TGTGCCAGCGGATTAGCGGGAGGGCCAAATACGCAGTATTTT
many	.	TRBV5-1	TRBJ1-6	CASSAGEIENSPLHF	TGCGCCAGCAGCGCGGGAGAGATCGAGAATTCACCCCTCCACTTT
.	TRBD1	TRBV7-6	TRBJ2-1	CASSLRTGGGDEQFF	TGTGCCAGCAGCTTACGGACAGGGGGCGGGGATGAGCAGTTCTTC
many	TRBD2	TRBV4-1	TRBJ2-7	CASSPGLAGTLSYEQYF	TGCGCCAGCAGCCCGGGACTAGCGGGCACCCTCTCCTACGAGCAGTACTTC
many	TRBD2	TRBV5-1	TRBJ2-5	CASSSGRREGQETQYF	TGCGCCAGCAGCTCGGGCCGGCGGGAGGGCCAAGAGACCCAGTACTTC
many	TRBD2	TRBV7-3	TRBJ2-2	CASSLIGLASGELFF	TGTGCCAGCAGCTTAATAGGACTAGCCTCCGGGGAGCTGTTTTTT
many	.	TRBV25-1	TRBJ2-2	CASSDLKGPGELFF	TGTGCCAGCAGTGATCTCAAGGGCCCAGGGGAGCTGTTTTTT
many	TRBD2	TRBV5-5	TRBJ2-2	CASSLVWTSLNTGELFF	TGTGCCAGCAGCTTGGTCTGGACTAGCTTAAACACCGGGGAGCTGTTTTTT
many	TRBD2	TRBV5-1	TRBJ2-5	CASSPPSGGWRPLETQYF	TGCGCCAGCAGCCCTCCTAGCGGGGGGTGGCGGCCATTGGAGACCCAGTACTTC
many	TRBD1	TRBV5-1	TRBJ2-7	CASSYITGTGAYEQYF	TGCGCCAGCAGTTACATAACCGGGACAGGGGCCTACGAGCAGTACTTC
many	.	TRBV20-1	TRBJ2-1	CSARGDRNEQFF	TGCAGTGCTAGAGGCGACCGCAATGAGCAGTTCTTC
.	TRBD1	TRBV4-2	TRBJ1-1	CASGGGDRLGTEAFF	TGTGCCAGCGGAGGTGGGGACAGGCTAGGGACTGAAGCTTTCTTT
many	TRBD2	TRBV9	TRBJ2-5	CASSPGLAGVWYQETQYF	TGTGCCAGCAGCCCGGGACTAGCGGGGGTTTGGTACCAAGAGACCCAGTACTTC
few	TRBD2	TRBV25-1	TRBJ2-6	CASSEYGGSGANVLTF	TGTGCCAGCAGTGAATACGGGGGGTCTGGGGCCAACGTCCTGACTTTC
many	.	TRBV5-1	TRBJ2-1	CASSDVGEQFF	TGCGCCAGCAGCGATGTTGGTGAGCAGTTCTTC
.	.	TRBV10-3	TRBJ1-1	CAISESSGRVWRTEAFF	TGTGCCATCAGTGAGTCGAGCGGGAGAGTATGGCGGACTGAAGCTTTCTTT
many	.	TRBV12-3/TRBV12-4	TRBJ2-2	CASSPTTGPTGELFF	TGTGCCAGCAGCCCCACTACAGGGCCCACCGGGGAGCTGTTTTTT